The 7 T cell receptor beta chains given below trace back to one sample, sequenced in a study of OX40 agonist ivuxolimab in advanced cancers. Data came from immunoSEQ multiplex PCR; TCRdb stores just in-frame clones and leaves some out. The sample has 95,000 to 100,000 clones, roughly 93% seen once. This material consisted of CD4+ or CD8+ T cells sorted from blood, taken in a trial of the OX40 agonist ivuxolimab. The receptors were sampled from an adult with an advanced solid tumor such as melanoma, head and neck, liver or kidney cancer.

The chain carries TRBV13 and TRBJ2-3; D gene uncertain. The CDR3 has 12 amino acids. Germline CDR1 PRHDT, CDR2 FYEKMQ (reference sequence). Trimming left V 1 base short and J 4 bases short, with 3 bases between. CDR3 in amino acids: CASSLVPDTQYF. The CDR3 DNA reads TGTGCCAGCAGCTTAGTACCAGATACGCAGTATTTT.

The V gene is TRBV29-1, the J gene TRBJ2-1; 15 bases are shared with TRBD2. Germline CDR1 SQVTM, CDR2 ANQGSEA. With V trimmed by 1 base and J by 3 bases, 7 bases remained unmatched. This CDR3 has 18 residues. The CDR3 DNA is TGCAGCGTTGAAGCCCCGGGACTAGCGGGAGGACACTACAATGAGCAGTTCTTC. Protein sequence: CSVEAPGLAGGHYNEQFF.

CDR3 in amino acids: CASRTTSWAYEQYF. The DNA for the CDR3 is TGTGCCAGCAGGACCACATCGTGGGCCTACGAGCAGTACTTC. The chain carries TRBV6-5 and TRBJ2-7; D remains unclear. This CDR3 comprises 14 residues. V lost 6 bases, J lost 2 bases, and 14 bases lay in between. Germline V gives CDR1 MNHEY, CDR2 SVGAGI.

This chain's CDR3 is CASSDYGTGAGGNTIYF. For the CDR3, the DNA is TGCGCCAGCAGCGATTACGGGACAGGAGCCGGTGGAAACACCATATATTTT. The chain links TRBV5-1 to TRBJ1-3, with TRBD1 identical over 8 bases. This CDR3 contains 17 residues. The J segment lost 3 bases and the V segment lost 4 bases, leaving 12 bases of the junction unmatched. CDR1 is SGHRS, CDR2 YFSETQ, per germline. Filled out from reference TRBV5-1 and TRBJ1-3, the complete variable domain reads KAGVTQTPRYLIKTRGQQVTLSCSPISGHRSVSWYQQTPGQGLQFLFEYFSETQRNKGNFPGRFSGRQFSNSRSEMNVSTLELGDSALYLCASSDYGTGAGGNTIYFGEGSWLTVV.

In DNA form, the CDR3 reads TGTGCCAGTAGTAACCTAAACACTGAAGCTTTCTTT. Translation gives CASSNLNTEAFF. This sequence joins TRBV19 and TRBJ1-1; D unresolved. Germline loops: CDR1 LNHDA, CDR2 SQIVND (reference sequence). This CDR3 has 12 amino acids. Trimming left V 4 bases short and J 2 bases short, with 5 bases between.

The genes are TRBV4-1 and TRBJ1-3; D is perhaps TRBD1 (6 bases). This CDR3 is 14 amino acids long. Germline values: CDR1 MGHRA, CDR2 YSYEKL. Trimming stripped 6 bases from V and 8 bases from J, with 17 bases between. The CDR3 reads CASSLSTGIDTIYF. CDR3 DNA: TGCGCCAGCAGTCTTTCTACAGGGATAGACACCATATATTTT.

The chain uses TRBV30 and TRBJ2-1; D remains ambiguous. Germline-derived CDR1 and CDR2 are GTSNPN and SVGIG (reference sequence). This CDR3 is built from 11 residues. Trimming took off 0 bases at V and 13 bases at J, with 10 bases between the two ends. This CDR3 is CAWSVLASQFF. CDR3 nucleotides: TGTGCCTGGAGTGTACTCGCGTCCCAGTTCTTC.